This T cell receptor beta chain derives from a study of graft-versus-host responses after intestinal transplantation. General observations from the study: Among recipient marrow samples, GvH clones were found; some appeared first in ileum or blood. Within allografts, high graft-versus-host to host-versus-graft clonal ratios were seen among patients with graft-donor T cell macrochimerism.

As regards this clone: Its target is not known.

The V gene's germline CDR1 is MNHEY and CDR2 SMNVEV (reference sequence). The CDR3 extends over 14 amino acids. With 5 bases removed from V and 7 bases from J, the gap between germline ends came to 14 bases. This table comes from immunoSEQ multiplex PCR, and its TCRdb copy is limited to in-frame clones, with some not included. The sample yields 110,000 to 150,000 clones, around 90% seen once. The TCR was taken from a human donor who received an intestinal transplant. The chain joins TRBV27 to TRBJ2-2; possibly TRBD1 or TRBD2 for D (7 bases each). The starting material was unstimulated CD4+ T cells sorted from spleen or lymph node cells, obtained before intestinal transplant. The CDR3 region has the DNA TGTGCCAGCAGTCTCACAGGGGAGGGCGGGGAGCTGTTTTTT. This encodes CASSLTGEGGELFF.